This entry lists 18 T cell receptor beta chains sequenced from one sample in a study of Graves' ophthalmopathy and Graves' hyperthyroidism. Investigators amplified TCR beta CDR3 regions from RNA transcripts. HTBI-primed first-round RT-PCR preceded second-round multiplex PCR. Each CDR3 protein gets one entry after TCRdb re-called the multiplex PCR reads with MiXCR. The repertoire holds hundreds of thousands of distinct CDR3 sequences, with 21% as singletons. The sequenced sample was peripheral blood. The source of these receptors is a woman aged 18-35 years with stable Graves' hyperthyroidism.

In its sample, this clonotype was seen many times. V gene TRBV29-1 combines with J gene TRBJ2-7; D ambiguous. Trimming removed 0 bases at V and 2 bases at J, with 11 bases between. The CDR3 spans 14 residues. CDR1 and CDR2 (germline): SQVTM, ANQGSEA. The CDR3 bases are TGCAGCGTTGAAGACCCCAGGTCGCCCTACGAGCAGTACTTC. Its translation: CSVEDPRSPYEQYF.

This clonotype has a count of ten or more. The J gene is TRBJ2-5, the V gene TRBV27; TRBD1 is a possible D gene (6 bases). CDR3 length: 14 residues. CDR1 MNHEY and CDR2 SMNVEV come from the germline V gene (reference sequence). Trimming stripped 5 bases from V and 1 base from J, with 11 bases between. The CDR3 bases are TGTGCCAGCAGTCCTGGACAGATCCAAGAGACCCAGTACTTC. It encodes CASSPGQIQETQYF.

CDR3 bases: TGTGCCAGTGGGGGGGACGTCTACAATGAGCAGTTCTTC. This sequence encodes CASGGDVYNEQFF. This chain joins TRBV19 and TRBJ2-1; 7 positions match TRBD2. Germline loops: CDR1 LNHDA, CDR2 SQIVND (reference sequence). J lost 3 bases, V lost 8 bases, and 4 bases had no gene match. This CDR3 is built from 13 residues.

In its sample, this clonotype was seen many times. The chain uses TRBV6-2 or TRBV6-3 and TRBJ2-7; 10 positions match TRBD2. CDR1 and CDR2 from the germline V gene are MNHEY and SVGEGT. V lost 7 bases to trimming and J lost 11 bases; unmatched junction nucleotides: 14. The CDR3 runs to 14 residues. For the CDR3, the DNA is TGTGCCAGCAACGTTCTCGGCAGCGGGAGGGATGAGTACTTC. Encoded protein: CASNVLGSGRDEYF.

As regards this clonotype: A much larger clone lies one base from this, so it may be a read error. CDR3 bases: TGTGCCAGCAGCTTTGAAGCGAACACCGGGGAGCTGTTTTTT. Protein product: CASSFEANTGELFF. The chain employs TRBV7-8 and TRBJ2-2; D is undetermined. The germline V gene encodes CDR1 SGHVS and CDR2 FQNEAQ. The CDR3 is 14 residues long. The ends were cut back, 3 bases at V and 0 bases at J, with 5 bases in the middle.

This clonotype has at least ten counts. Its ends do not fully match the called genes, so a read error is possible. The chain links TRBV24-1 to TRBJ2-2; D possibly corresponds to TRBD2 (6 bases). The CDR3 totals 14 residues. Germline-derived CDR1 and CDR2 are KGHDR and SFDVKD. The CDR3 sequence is CATSDLSDTGGLFF. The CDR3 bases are TGTGCCACCAGTGATTTGAGCGACACCGGGGGGCTGTTTTTT.

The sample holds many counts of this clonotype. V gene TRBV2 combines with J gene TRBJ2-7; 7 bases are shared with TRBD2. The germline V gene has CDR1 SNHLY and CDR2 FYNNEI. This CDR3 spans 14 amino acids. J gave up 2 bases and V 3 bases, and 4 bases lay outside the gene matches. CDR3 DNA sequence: TGTGCCAGCAGTGAGAGGGAGGGCGCCTACGAGCAGTACTTC. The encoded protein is CASSEREGAYEQYF.

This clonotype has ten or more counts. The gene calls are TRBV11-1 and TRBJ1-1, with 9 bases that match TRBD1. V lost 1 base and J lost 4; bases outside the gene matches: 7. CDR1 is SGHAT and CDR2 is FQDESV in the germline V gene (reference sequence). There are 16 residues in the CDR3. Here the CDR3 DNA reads TGTGCCAGCAGCTTAGAACAGGGGGCGGTCGGCACTGAAGCTTTCTTT. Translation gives CASSLEQGAVGTEAFF.

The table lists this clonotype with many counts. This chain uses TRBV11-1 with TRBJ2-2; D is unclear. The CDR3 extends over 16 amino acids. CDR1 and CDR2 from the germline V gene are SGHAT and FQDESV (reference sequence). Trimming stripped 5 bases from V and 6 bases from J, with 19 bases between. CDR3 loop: CASSLTTNSFPGELFF. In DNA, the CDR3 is TGTGCCAGCAGCCTTACGACCAACTCATTCCCCGGGGAGCTGTTTTTT.

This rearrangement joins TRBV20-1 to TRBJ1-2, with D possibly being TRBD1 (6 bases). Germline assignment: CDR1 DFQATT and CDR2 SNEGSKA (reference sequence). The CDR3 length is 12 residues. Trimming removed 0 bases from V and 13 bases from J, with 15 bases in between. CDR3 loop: CSARDLRGSCTF. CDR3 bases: TGCAGTGCTAGAGATCTCAGGGGTAGCTGCACCTTC.

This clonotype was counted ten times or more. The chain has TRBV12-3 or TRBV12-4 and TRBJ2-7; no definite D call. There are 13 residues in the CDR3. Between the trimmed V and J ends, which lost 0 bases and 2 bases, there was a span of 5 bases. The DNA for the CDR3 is TGTGCCAGCAGTTTAGCGCCACCCTACGAGCAGTACTTC. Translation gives CASSLAPPYEQYF.

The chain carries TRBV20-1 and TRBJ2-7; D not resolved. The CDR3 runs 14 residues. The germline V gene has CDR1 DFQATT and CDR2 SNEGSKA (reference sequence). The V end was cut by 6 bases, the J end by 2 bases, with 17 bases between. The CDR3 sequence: CSAARQLLTYEQYF. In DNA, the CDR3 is TGCAGTGCCGCACGGCAGCTACTTACCTACGAGCAGTACTTC.

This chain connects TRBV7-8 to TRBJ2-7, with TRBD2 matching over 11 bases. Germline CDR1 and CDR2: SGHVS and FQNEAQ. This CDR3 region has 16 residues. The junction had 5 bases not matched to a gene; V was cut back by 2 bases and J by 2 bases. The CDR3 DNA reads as TGTGCCAGCAGCTTATGGACTAGCGGGTGGACCTACGAGCAGTACTTC. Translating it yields CASSLWTSGWTYEQYF.

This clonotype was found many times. The CDR3 reads CASSQSSGTYEQYF. In DNA form, the CDR3 reads TGCGCCAGCAGCCAAAGTAGCGGAACCTACGAGCAGTACTTC. This chain joins TRBV4-1 and TRBJ2-7; D is possibly TRBD2 (6 bases). Per germline, CDR1 MGHRA and CDR2 YSYEKL. V was trimmed by 2 bases and J by 2 bases, leaving 10 bases between them. The CDR3 has 14 amino acids.

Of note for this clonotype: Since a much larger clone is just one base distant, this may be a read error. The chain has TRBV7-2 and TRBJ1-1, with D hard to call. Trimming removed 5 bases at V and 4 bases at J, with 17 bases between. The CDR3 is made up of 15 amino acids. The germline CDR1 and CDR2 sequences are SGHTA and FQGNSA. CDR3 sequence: CASSPWIKVGTEAFF. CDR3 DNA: TGTGCCAGCAGCCCTTGGATTAAGGTCGGCACTGAAGCTTTCTTT. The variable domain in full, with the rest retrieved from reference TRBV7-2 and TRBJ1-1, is GAGVSQSPSNKVTEKGKDVELRCDPISGHTALYWYRQSLGQGLEFLIYFQGNSAPDKSGLPSDRFSAERTGGSVSTLTIQRTQQEDSAVYLCASSPWIKVGTEAFFGQGTRLTVV.

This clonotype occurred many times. CDR3 loop: CAWSPGGGAGGYTF. The CDR3 region has the DNA TGTGCCTGGAGCCCGGGTGGGGGCGCGGGTGGCTACACCTTC. The chain couples TRBV30 to TRBJ1-2; D perhaps matches TRBD1 (6 bases). The CDR3 consists of 14 residues. V lost 3 bases, J lost 7 bases, and 18 bases lay in between. The germline V gene has CDR1 GTSNPN and CDR2 SVGIG (reference sequence).

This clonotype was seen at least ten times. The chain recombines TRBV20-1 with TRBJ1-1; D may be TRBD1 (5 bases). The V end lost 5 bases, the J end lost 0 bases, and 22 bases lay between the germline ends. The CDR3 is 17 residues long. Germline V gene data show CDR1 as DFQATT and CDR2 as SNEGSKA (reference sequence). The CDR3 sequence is CSALGHSETGVNTEAFF. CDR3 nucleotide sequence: TGCAGTGCTTTAGGCCACTCTGAAACAGGAGTGAACACTGAAGCTTTCTTT.

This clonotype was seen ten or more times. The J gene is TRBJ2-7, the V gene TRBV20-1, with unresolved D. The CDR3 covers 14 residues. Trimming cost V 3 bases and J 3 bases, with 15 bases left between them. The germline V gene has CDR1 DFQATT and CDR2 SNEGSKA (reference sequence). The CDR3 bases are TGCAGTGCTAGTTTGGTCCAGCCAGTCTACGAGCAGTACTTC. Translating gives CSASLVQPVYEQYF.